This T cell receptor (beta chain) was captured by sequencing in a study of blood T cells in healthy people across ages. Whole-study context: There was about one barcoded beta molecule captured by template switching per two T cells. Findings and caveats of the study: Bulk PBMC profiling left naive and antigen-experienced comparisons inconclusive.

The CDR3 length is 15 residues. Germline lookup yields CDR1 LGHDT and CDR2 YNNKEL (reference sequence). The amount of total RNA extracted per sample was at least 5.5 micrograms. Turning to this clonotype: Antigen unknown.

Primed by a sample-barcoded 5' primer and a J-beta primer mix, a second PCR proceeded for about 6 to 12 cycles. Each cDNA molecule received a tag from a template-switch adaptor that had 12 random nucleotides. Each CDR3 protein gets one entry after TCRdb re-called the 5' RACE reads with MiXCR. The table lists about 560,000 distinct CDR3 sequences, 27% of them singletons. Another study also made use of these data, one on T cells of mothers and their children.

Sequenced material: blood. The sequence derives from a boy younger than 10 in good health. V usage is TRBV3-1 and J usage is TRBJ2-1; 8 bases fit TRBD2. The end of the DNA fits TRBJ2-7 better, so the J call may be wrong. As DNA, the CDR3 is TGTGCCAGCAGCCAAGGGGAGACTAGCGTTTACGAGCAGTACTTC. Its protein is CASSQGETSVYEQYF.